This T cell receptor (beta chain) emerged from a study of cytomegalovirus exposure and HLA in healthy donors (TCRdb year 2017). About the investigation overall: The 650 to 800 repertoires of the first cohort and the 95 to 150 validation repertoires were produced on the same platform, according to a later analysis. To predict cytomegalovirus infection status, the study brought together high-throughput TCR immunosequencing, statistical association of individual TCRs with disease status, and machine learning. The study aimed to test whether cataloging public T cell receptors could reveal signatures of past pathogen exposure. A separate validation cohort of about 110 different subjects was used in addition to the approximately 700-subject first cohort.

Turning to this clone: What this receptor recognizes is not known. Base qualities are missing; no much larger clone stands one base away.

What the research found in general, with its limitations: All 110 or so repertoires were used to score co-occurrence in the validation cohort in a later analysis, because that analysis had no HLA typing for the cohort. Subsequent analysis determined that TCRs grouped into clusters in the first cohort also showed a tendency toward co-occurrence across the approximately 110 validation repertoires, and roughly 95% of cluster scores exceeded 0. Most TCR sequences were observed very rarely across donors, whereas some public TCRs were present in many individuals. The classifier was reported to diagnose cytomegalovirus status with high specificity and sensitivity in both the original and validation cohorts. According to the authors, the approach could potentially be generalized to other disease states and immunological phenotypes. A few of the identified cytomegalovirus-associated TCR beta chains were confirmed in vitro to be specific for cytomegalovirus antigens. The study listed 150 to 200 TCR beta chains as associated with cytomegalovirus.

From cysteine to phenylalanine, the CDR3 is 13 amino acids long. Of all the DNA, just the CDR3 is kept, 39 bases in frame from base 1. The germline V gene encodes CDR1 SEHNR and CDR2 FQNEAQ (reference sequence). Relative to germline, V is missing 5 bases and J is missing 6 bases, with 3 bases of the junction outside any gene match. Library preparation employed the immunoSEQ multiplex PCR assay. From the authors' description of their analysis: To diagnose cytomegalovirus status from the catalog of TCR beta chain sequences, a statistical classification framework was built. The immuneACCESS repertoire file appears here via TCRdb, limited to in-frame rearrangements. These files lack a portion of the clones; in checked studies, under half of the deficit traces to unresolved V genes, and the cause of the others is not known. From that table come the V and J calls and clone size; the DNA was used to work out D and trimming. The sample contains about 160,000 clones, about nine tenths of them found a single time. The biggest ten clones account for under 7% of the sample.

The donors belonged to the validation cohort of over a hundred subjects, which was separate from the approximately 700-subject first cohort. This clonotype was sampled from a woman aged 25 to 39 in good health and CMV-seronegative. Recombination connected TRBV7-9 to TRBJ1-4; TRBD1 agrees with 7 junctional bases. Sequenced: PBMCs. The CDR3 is CASSRDRDEKLFF. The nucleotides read TGTGCCAGCAGCCGGGACAGAGATGAAAAACTGTTTTTT. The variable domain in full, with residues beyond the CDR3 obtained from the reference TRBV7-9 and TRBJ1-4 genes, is DTGVSQNPRHKITKRGQNVTFRCDPISEHNRLYWYRQTLGQGPEFLTYFQNEAQLEKSRLLSDRFSAERPKGSFSTLEIQRTEQGDSAMYLCASSRDRDEKLFFGSGTQLSVL.